These 19 T cell receptor beta chains were all obtained from the same sample, sequenced in a study of OX40 agonist ivuxolimab in advanced cancers. The library was prepared using the immunoSEQ multiplex PCR assay. TCRdb holds this immuneACCESS table with in-frame rearrangements only. Some clones are missing; in checked studies, unresolved V genes explain under half, and the rest has no known cause. This sample comprises some 110,000 clones, 90% of them detected only once. Approximately 0.52% of the sample rests with the top ten. The sample was CD4+ or CD8+ T cells sorted from blood, taken in a trial of the OX40 agonist ivuxolimab. The receptors originated from an adult with an advanced solid tumor such as melanoma, head and neck, liver or kidney cancer.

The chain's CDR3 is CASSPLRGRGGKEQYF. As DNA, the CDR3 is TGTGCCAGCAGTCCGCTTAGGGGGCGGGGGGGCAAGGAGCAGTACTTC. The chain links TRBV11-2 to TRBJ2-7; 9 bases fit TRBD2. The germline V gene has CDR1 SGHAT and CDR2 FQNNGV. CDR3 length: 16 amino acids. Unmatched junction bases numbered 16, after V lost 6 bases and J lost 7 bases. The entire variable domain, with the rest obtained from reference TRBV11-2 and TRBJ2-7, is as follows: EAGVAQSPRYKIIEKRQSVAFWCNPISGHATLYWYQQILGQGPKLLIQFQNNGVVDDSQLPKDRFSAERLKGVDSTLKIQPAKLEDSAVYLCASSPLRGRGGKEQYFGPGTRLTVT.

The chain links TRBV14 to TRBJ1-2; TRBD1 matches at 9 bases. The CDR3 is 15 residues long. Germline V CDR1 and CDR2: SGHDN, FVKESK. V shed 4 bases, J shed 4 bases, and the junction held 7 bases outside the gene matches. This CDR3 reads CASSPLQGAAYGYTF. The DNA for the CDR3 is TGTGCCAGCAGCCCTCTACAGGGGGCGGCCTATGGCTACACCTTC.

The chain combines TRBV18 with TRBJ2-6, with 8 bases lining up with TRBD1. In germline, CDR1 is KGHSH, CDR2 LQKENI. Losses at the gene ends were 0 bases for V and 1 base for J; bases not matched to a gene: 8. The CDR3 contains 19 residues. Written as DNA, the CDR3 is TGTGCCAGCTCACCACCGATGGGGCAGGGGGCGTCTGGGGCCAACGTCCTGACTTTC. Translation gives CASSPPMGQGASGANVLTF.

This chain joins TRBV6-6 and TRBJ1-6; TRBD1 agrees at 7 bases. Germline CDR1 is MNHNY and CDR2 is SVGAGI (reference sequence). The junction had 3 bases not matched to a gene; V was cut back by 2 bases and J by 8 bases. The CDR3 loop spans 14 amino acids. CDR3 region: CASSYVRGDSPLHF. Written as DNA, the CDR3 is TGTGCCAGCAGTTACGTCAGGGGGGATTCACCCCTCCACTTT.

The chain employs TRBV4-3 and TRBJ2-2, with 11 bases identical to TRBD2. With 3 bases clipped from V and 0 bases from J, the junction kept 6 bases outside the gene matches. Germline CDR1 LGHNA, CDR2 YSLEER. The CDR3 sequence is 18 residues long. The DNA of the CDR3 is TGCGCCAGCAGCCATCAACTAGCGGGGGTTACGAACACCGGGGAGCTGTTTTTT. Translated, it gives CASSHQLAGVTNTGELFF.

The rearrangement uses TRBV7-2 and TRBJ1-1; a weak D match, TRBD1 (5 bases). Germline lookup yields CDR1 SGHTA and CDR2 FQGNSA. Trimming pared 6 bases from V and 2 bases from J, leaving 13 bases between. The CDR3 has 14 residues. CDR3 nucleotide sequence: TGTGCCAGCAGGGGGTGGGACTCCAACACTGAAGCTTTCTTT. This gives the protein CASRGWDSNTEAFF.

The V call is TRBV19, the J call TRBJ2-3; D is possibly TRBD1 (6 bases). The V end lost 6 bases, the J end lost 2 bases, and 18 bases lay between the germline ends. Per germline, CDR1 LNHDA and CDR2 SQIVND (reference sequence). The length of the CDR3 is 16 residues. The CDR3 sequence: CASRPQGRPFTDTQYF. The DNA of the CDR3 is TGTGCCAGTAGGCCCCAGGGGCGTCCCTTCACAGATACGCAGTATTTT. The variable domain in full, with the rest retrieved from reference TRBV19 and TRBJ2-3, is DGGITQSPKYLFRKEGQNVTLSCEQNLNHDAMYWYRQDPGQGLRLIYYSQIVNDFQKGDIAEGYSVSREKKESFPLTVTSAQKNPTAFYLCASRPQGRPFTDTQYFGPGTRLTVL.

As concerns this clone: The junction does not match germline at one end; this may be a read error. The chain recombines TRBV10-3 with TRBJ1-2; the D gene is possibly TRBD1 (5 bases). The germline gives CDR1 ENHRY, CDR2 SYGVKD. This CDR3 has 13 residues. The CDR3 is CAITTGTDYVYTF. CDR3 coding DNA: TGTGCCATCACGACGGGGACCGATTATGTCTACACCTTC.

The chain combines TRBV14 with TRBJ1-1, with D unresolved. The CDR3 length is 13 residues. Germline CDR1 reads SGHDN; CDR2 reads FVKESK. V gave up 3 bases and J gave up 4 bases, with 9 bases separating them. The DNA for the CDR3 is TGTGCCAGCAGCCAGTCGGACGTCACTGAAGCTTTCTTT. Translation: CASSQSDVTEAFF.

This chain uses TRBV30 with TRBJ1-3; no definite D call. This CDR3 is 13 amino acids long. V was clipped by 1 base and J by 4 bases, with 8 bases between them. Germline assignment: CDR1 GTSNPN and CDR2 SVGIG (reference sequence). The CDR3 coding sequence is TGTGCCTGGAGTGGCGGCAAAGGAAACACCATATATTTT. Translation: CAWSGGKGNTIYF.

This clone was observed a single time. The V gene is TRBV30, the J gene TRBJ1-3, with a possible D match to TRBD1 (5 bases). The CDR3 has 14 amino acids. V was clipped by 4 bases and J by 0 bases, with 10 bases between them. The germline CDR1 and CDR2 sequences are GTSNPN and SVGIG (reference sequence). Written as DNA, the CDR3 is TGTGCCTGGAATTGGGGGAGCTCTGGAAACACCATATATTTT. Translated: CAWNWGSSGNTIYF.

This clone was picked up one time. The rearrangement links TRBV30 to TRBJ1-6; D perhaps matches TRBD1 (6 bases). Germline V gene lookup returns CDR1 GTSNPN and CDR2 SVGIG (reference sequence). The ends were cut back, 0 bases at V and 14 bases at J, with 14 bases in the middle. The CDR3 is 13 amino acids. The CDR3 region is CAWSVYRANALHF. The DNA for the CDR3 is TGTGCCTGGAGTGTCTACAGGGCGAATGCCCTCCACTTT.

The chain carries TRBV28 and TRBJ2-5, with D tentatively TRBD1 (6 bases). V gave up 3 bases and J gave up 5 bases, with 16 bases separating them. Germline V CDR1 and CDR2: MDHEN, SYDVKM. The CDR3 covers 15 residues. The CDR3 spells CASSLLSGVGETQYF. The CDR3, as DNA: TGTGCCAGCAGTTTGTTGTCAGGGGTAGGCGAGACCCAGTACTTC.

The chain recombines TRBV27 with TRBJ1-5; 7 nucleotides agree with TRBD1. The V gene end was trimmed by 3 bases and the J gene end by 8 bases; junction bases not matched to a gene: 7. CDR1 and CDR2 (germline): MNHEY, SMNVEV (reference sequence). The CDR3 consists of 14 residues. CDR3 residues: CASSFEGAHKPQHF. DNA for the CDR3: TGTGCCAGCAGTTTTGAGGGGGCGCATAAGCCCCAGCATTTT.

The rearrangement links TRBV1 to TRBJ1-3; TRBD1 was called by the table and not checked on the DNA. TRBV1 is a pseudogene locus. There are 16 residues in the CDR3. This CDR3 reads CTRPSDSPSGGNTIYF. The CDR3 DNA is TGCACCAGACCATCAGACAGCCCCTCGGGTGGAAACACCATATATTTT.

The chain uses TRBV28 and TRBJ1-2; D unclear. CDR1 is MDHEN and CDR2 is SYDVKM in the germline V gene. V shed 4 bases and J shed 0 bases, with 12 bases lying between them. The CDR3 has 15 amino acids. In DNA form, the CDR3 reads TGTGCCAGCAGTTCCGCTCCCGGGACTAACTATGGCTACACCTTC. Its protein product is CASSSAPGTNYGYTF.

V gene TRBV7-2 combines with J gene TRBJ2-2, with TRBD1 matching over 7 bases. Trimming removed 3 bases from V and 3 bases from J; junction bases left unmatched: 1. Germline V CDR1 and CDR2: SGHTA, FQGNSA. The CDR3 runs 14 residues. The CDR3 bases are TGTGCCAGCAGCTTCCAGGGGGACACCGGGGAGCTGTTTTTT. Its protein is CASSFQGDTGELFF.

The V call is TRBV28, the J call TRBJ1-2; D perhaps matches TRBD1 (5 bases). This CDR3 is 15 amino acids long. CDR1 is MDHEN and CDR2 is SYDVKM in the germline V gene. V was shortened by 5 bases and J by 2 bases, with 15 bases between the two germline ends. CDR3 DNA sequence: TGTGCCAGCAGTCTAGCGGCGGAGGGGAACTATGGCTACACCTTC. It specifies CASSLAAEGNYGYTF.

The chain has TRBV11-3 and TRBJ2-7; 7 bases agree with TRBD1. The CDR3 runs to 14 residues. The germline V gene has CDR1 SGHNT and CDR2 YENEEA. The trim removed 7 bases at V and 6 bases at J, leaving 12 bases unmatched. CDR3 region: CASTVDRVFCEQYF. Here the CDR3 DNA reads TGTGCCAGCACCGTTGACAGGGTCTTCTGCGAGCAGTACTTC.